This TCR beta chain originates from a study of CD8+CD57+ T cells in acquired aplastic anemia. Researchers used genomic DNA as the template to profile TCR beta VDJ and CDR3. TCRdb itself ran the reads through MiXCR, one entry per CDR3 protein. Of 35,000 to 45,000 distinct CDR3 sequences detected, around 67% appear once; the ten largest clones hold 20% to 25%. The CDR3 sequence is 14 residues long. The germline gives CDR1 SGHVS, CDR2 FQNEAQ. Trimming took 5 bases from V and 1 from J, leaving 9 bases between them. This clonotype is large by share. The receptor was isolated from a human donor in good health, serving as a control. V and J are TRBV7-8 and TRBJ1-5; D is possibly TRBD1 (6 bases). Sequences were obtained from sorted CD4+, CD8+, or CD8+CD57+ T cells (not recorded which) from PBMCs. CDR3 region: CASSRTVSNQPQHF. Written as DNA, the CDR3 is TGTGCCAGCAGCCGGACAGTGAGCAATCAGCCCCAGCATTTT. Drawing the rest from reference TRBV7-8 and TRBJ1-5, the complete variable domain is GAGVSQSPRYKVAKRGQDVALRCDPISGHVSLFWYQQALGQGPEFLTYFQNEAQLDKSGLPSDRFFAERPEGSVSTLKIQRTQQEDSAVYLCASSRTVSNQPQHFGDGTRLSIL.